These 23 T cell receptor beta chains were all obtained from the same sample, sequenced in a study of regulatory T cells in long-lasting Graves disease. Time point meaning: newly diagnosed GD, antithyroid drugs for less than 3 months. Construction of the TCR library relied on RNA isolated from PBMCs. Both iRepertoire HTBI primers and Arm-PCR of CDR3 regions were used to build the TCR beta libraries. TCRdb ran MiXCR on the multiplex PCR reads and lists one entry per CDR3 protein. The sample comprises 200,000 to 300,000 distinct CDR3 sequences, 20% to 25% of which are singletons, and 14% rests with the top ten. Specimen: peripheral blood mononuclear cells (PBMCs), collected at new diagnosis, from a patient treated with antithyroid drugs. The receptor source for this set is a female donor with Graves disease.

Notes on this clonotype: The CDR3 does not end in the conserved phenylalanine or tryptophan, so this is likely a read error. The J gene is TRBJ2-1, the V gene TRBV19; 13 bases fit TRBD2. The V segment lost 8 bases and the J segment 7 bases; nucleotides outside the gene matches: 8. Germline CDR1 LNHDA, CDR2 SQIVND (reference sequence). This CDR3 spans 15 amino acids. The chain's CDR3 is CASQAGTSGINEQFL. CDR3 DNA: TGTGCCAGTCAAGCCGGGACTAGCGGGATAAATGAGCAGTTCCTC.

This clonotype was seen at least ten times. The chain links TRBV24-1 to TRBJ2-7; D is ambiguous. CDR1 is KGHDR, CDR2 SFDVKD, per germline. CDR3 length equals 15 residues. V was pared by 0 bases and J by 0 bases, with 8 bases between. The CDR3 loop reads CATSDLGVDSYEQYF. The CDR3 DNA reads as TGTGCCACCAGTGATTTGGGTGTCGACTCCTACGAGCAGTACTTC.

This clonotype was seen ten or more times. The rearrangement uses TRBV5-1 and TRBJ2-7, with a possible D match to TRBD1 (6 bases). The CDR3 is 14 residues long. Trimming pared 4 bases from V and 1 base from J, leaving 12 bases between. Germline-derived CDR1 and CDR2 are SGHRS and YFSETQ. The DNA for the CDR3 is TGCGCCAGCAGCCCGGAGGACAGATCCTACGAGCAGTACTTC. Translated, it gives CASSPEDRSYEQYF.

Ten or more counts support this clonotype. The J gene is TRBJ1-5, the V gene TRBV2; D might be TRBD1 (5 bases). CDR1 is SNHLY and CDR2 is FYNNEI in the germline V gene. Trimming took 8 bases from V and 0 from J, leaving 8 bases between them. This CDR3 spans 13 amino acids. CDR3 sequence: CASGQYSNQPQHF. The CDR3 DNA follows: TGTGCCAGCGGACAATATAGCAATCAGCCCCAGCATTTT. The full variable domain, with the rest looked up from reference TRBV2 and TRBJ1-5, is EPEVTQTPSHQVTQMGQEVILRCVPISNHLYFYWYRQILGQKVEFLVSFYNNEISEKSEIFDDQFSVERPDGSNFTLKIRSTKLEDSAMYFCASGQYSNQPQHFGDGTRLSIL.

This clonotype was found many times. The chain couples TRBV27 to TRBJ1-6; 7 nucleotides line up with TRBD1. The CDR3 consists of 14 residues. Per the germline V gene, CDR1 is MNHEY and CDR2 is SMNVEV (reference sequence). Unmatched junction bases numbered 11, after V lost 5 bases and J lost 13 bases. CDR3 DNA sequence: TGTGCCAGCAGTCAGGACAGGCCTCCTTCGCCCCTCCACTTT. Amino acids: CASSQDRPPSPLHF.

This clonotype was counted many times. The chain uses TRBV6-2 or TRBV6-3 and TRBJ2-5, with D possibly matching TRBD2 (6 bases). The CDR3 extends over 12 amino acids. The germline V and J ends were trimmed by 4 bases and 7 bases, with 10 bases remaining between them. In germline, CDR1 is MNHEY, CDR2 SVGEGT. The CDR3 bases are TGTGCCAGCAGTTCCGGGACTTCGACCCAGTACTTC. Protein sequence: CASSSGTSTQYF.

This clonotype was detected ten times or more. V is TRBV4-3 and J is TRBJ1-4, with D unclear. CDR1 and CDR2 (germline): LGHNA, YSLEER. Between the trimmed V and J ends, which lost 0 bases and 7 bases, there was a span of 12 bases. CDR3 length equals 15 residues. Here the CDR3 reads CASSQEGFRAEKLFF. For the CDR3, the DNA is TGCGCCAGCAGCCAAGAGGGCTTTAGGGCTGAAAAACTGTTTTTT.

Note on this clonotype: A much larger clone lies one base from this, so it may be a read error. The CDR3 region is CASSYSLDRTNEQFF. CDR3 in DNA: TGTGCCAGCAGTTACTCGTTGGACAGGACTAACGAGCAGTTCTTC. This chain uses TRBV6-2 or TRBV6-3 with TRBJ2-1; possibly TRBD1 for D (7 bases). The CDR3 consists of 15 residues. Trimming stripped 0 bases from V and 10 bases from J, with 16 bases between. From germline, CDR1 is MNHEY and CDR2 SVGEGT.

This clonotype was picked up many times. The chain uses TRBV6-1 and TRBJ2-4; no definite D call. Germline V gene lookup returns CDR1 MNHNS and CDR2 SASEGT. Trimming removed 4 bases at V and 4 bases at J, with 23 bases between. The CDR3 extends over 18 amino acids. CDR3 nucleotides: TGTGCCAGCAGTGCCCCCTACGGGTCCAAAGCCCGAAAAAACATTCAGTACTTC. Translation: CASSAPYGSKARKNIQYF.

Ten or more counts support this clonotype. The chain joins TRBV7-3 to TRBJ2-3, with D possibly matching TRBD2 (5 bases). Trimming shortened V by 2 bases and J by 4 bases, and 10 bases separated the two germline ends. Germline CDR1 is SGHTA and CDR2 is FQGTGA. The CDR3 has 14 amino acids. CDR3 sequence reads: CASSLGVGADTQYF. CDR3 DNA: TGTGCCAGCAGCTTAGGGGTCGGGGCAGATACGCAGTATTTT.

This clonotype has at least ten counts. The chain joins TRBV20-1 to TRBJ1-5, with TRBD1 matching over 8 bases. The CDR3 spans 15 residues. Germline assignment: CDR1 DFQATT and CDR2 SNEGSKA (reference sequence). The V gene end was trimmed by 3 bases and the J gene end by 5 bases; junction bases not matched to a gene: 9. The CDR3 coding sequence is TGCAGTGCTAGGATGACAGGGGCCGGGGATCAGCCCCAGCATTTT. Amino acids: CSARMTGAGDQPQHF.

This clonotype was seen repeatedly, ten times or more. This chain links TRBV7-2 with TRBJ2-7; no clear D. Germline loops: CDR1 SGHTA, CDR2 FQGNSA. CDR3 length: 14 amino acids. Trimming left V 4 bases short and J 4 bases short, with 14 bases between. The CDR3 loop is CASSSRPRFYEQYF. The CDR3 coding sequence is TGTGCCAGCAGCTCCCGGCCTCGTTTTTACGAGCAGTACTTC.

This clonotype was seen at least ten times. J is TRBJ2-7 and V is TRBV7-2; D possibly corresponds to TRBD2 (5 bases). The V end was cut by 1 base, the J end by 5 bases, with 15 bases between. This CDR3 has 15 residues. CDR1 SGHTA and CDR2 FQGNSA come from the germline V gene. The CDR3 DNA reads TGTGCCAGCAGCTTAGAGGCTAGCTTTAGCGACGAGCAGTACTTC. Translating gives CASSLEASFSDEQYF.

This clonotype has just a few counts. This clone may be a read error of a much larger clone one base away. The J gene is TRBJ2-3, the V gene TRBV2, with a possible D match to TRBD2 (6 bases). Looked up from germline, CDR1 is SNHLY and CDR2 is FYNNEI. CDR3 size: 13 residues. Trimming took 10 bases from V and 4 from J, leaving 15 bases between them. CDR3 residues: CANSDGSSDTQYF. Here the CDR3 DNA reads TGTGCCAACAGCGACGGGAGTTCAGATACGCAGTATTTT.

This clonotype was observed many times. J is TRBJ2-5 and V is TRBV12-3 or TRBV12-4; 10 nucleotides line up with TRBD2. This CDR3 region has 14 residues. Trimming cost V 2 bases and J 9 bases; bases outside gene matches: 6. This CDR3 is CASSLSAGGVPQYF. The CDR3 DNA is TGTGCCAGCAGTTTATCAGCGGGGGGGGTTCCCCAGTACTTC.

Many counts were recorded for this clonotype. The rearrangement links TRBV20-1 to TRBJ2-3; D remains unclear. The germline gives CDR1 DFQATT, CDR2 SNEGSKA (reference sequence). This CDR3 region has 16 residues. V gave up 5 bases and J gave up 1 base, with 19 bases separating them. The chain's CDR3 is CSARKMLGRRTDTQYF. The CDR3, as DNA: TGCAGTGCTCGAAAGATGCTTGGGCGACGCACAGATACGCAGTATTTT.

This clonotype was counted many times. The chain recombines TRBV6-1 with TRBJ2-7; tentatively, D is TRBD1 (5 bases). CDR1 MNHNS and CDR2 SASEGT come from the germline V gene. The CDR3 totals 13 residues. The V and J ends lost 5 bases and 6 bases respectively, with 14 bases between them. CDR3 in amino acids: CASSKGQDLEQYF. The CDR3 coding sequence is TGTGCCAGCAGTAAAGGACAAGATCTCGAGCAGTACTTC.

Remarks on this clonotype: Being one base from a much bigger clone, this may be a read error. The V and J genes are TRBV29-1 and TRBJ2-1, with TRBD2 matching 7 bases. The CDR3 extends over 14 amino acids. The V gene's germline CDR1 is SQVTM and CDR2 ANQGSEA. Trimming at V came to 4 bases and at J to 5 bases, leaving 8 bases not matched to a gene. CDR3 amino acids: CSVGGGEEDNEQFF. For the CDR3, the DNA is TGCAGCGTTGGGGGGGGAGAGGAGGACAATGAGCAGTTCTTC.

This clonotype showed up many times. CDR3 in amino acids: CSTRRSGGNEQFF. The CDR3 region has the DNA TGCAGCACAAGACGCTCGGGGGGAAATGAGCAGTTCTTC. This chain connects TRBV29-1 to TRBJ2-1; 7 positions match TRBD2. The CDR3 has 13 residues. V shed 8 bases and J 7 bases; nucleotides not matched to a gene: 11. The germline CDR1 and CDR2 sequences are SQVTM and ANQGSEA.

This clonotype was found many times. This chain connects TRBV28 to TRBJ2-7; the match to TRBD1 covers 9 bases. Trimming took 7 bases from V and 11 from J; bases not matched to a gene: 6. Germline V gene data show CDR1 as MDHEN and CDR2 as SYDVKM. The CDR3 runs 11 residues. The CDR3 DNA sequence: TGTGCCAGCACAGACAGGGGGGTAGAGTACTTC. As protein: CASTDRGVEYF. Supplemented by reference TRBV28 and TRBJ2-7, the full variable domain reads DVKVTQSSRYLVKRTGEKVFLECVQDMDHENMFWYRQDPGLGLRLIYFSYDVKMKEKGDIPEGYSVSREKKERFSLILESASTNQTSMYLCASTDRGVEYFGPGTRLTVT.

This sequence joins TRBV7-2 and TRBJ2-3; a weak D match, TRBD2 (7 bases). In germline, CDR1 is SGHTA, CDR2 FQGNSA. V gave up 8 bases and J gave up 4 bases, with 16 bases separating them. The CDR3 totals 14 residues. In DNA form, the CDR3 reads TGTGCCAGCGCCCGGAGGGGGGGCGCAGATACGCAGTATTTT. Its protein product is CASARRGGADTQYF.

This clonotype was seen more than once but under ten times. The V and J genes are TRBV24-1 and TRBJ2-7, with TRBD2 matching over 8 bases. CDR1 and CDR2 (germline): KGHDR, SFDVKD. The CDR3 runs 15 residues. Trimming removed 3 bases from V and 5 bases from J; junction bases left unmatched: 8. DNA of the CDR3: TGTGCCACCAGTGATCCGAGGACAGCGGGAGACGAGCAGTACTTC. Translation: CATSDPRTAGDEQYF.

This clonotype was picked up many times. This sequence joins TRBV10-3 and TRBJ1-1; D unclear. Germline loops: CDR1 ENHRY, CDR2 SYGVKD. The CDR3 consists of 12 residues. V gave up 0 bases and J gave up 11 bases, with 10 bases separating them. This CDR3 reads CAISESSGGAFF. The CDR3 region has the DNA TGTGCCATCAGTGAGTCTTCGGGCGGGGCTTTCTTT.